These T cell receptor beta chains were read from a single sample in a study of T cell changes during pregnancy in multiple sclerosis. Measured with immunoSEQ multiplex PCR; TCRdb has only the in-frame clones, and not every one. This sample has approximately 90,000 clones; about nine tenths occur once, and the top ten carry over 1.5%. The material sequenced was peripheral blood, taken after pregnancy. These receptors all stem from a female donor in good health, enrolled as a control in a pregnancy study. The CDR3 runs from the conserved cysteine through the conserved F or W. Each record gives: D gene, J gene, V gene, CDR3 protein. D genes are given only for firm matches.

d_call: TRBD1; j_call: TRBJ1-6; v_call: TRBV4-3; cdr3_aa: CASSRDRANSPLHF
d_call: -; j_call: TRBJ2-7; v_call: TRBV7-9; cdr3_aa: CASSPLPGSRGAEQYF
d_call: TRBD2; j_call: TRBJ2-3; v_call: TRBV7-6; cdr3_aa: CASSSGLAGGLGTDTQYF
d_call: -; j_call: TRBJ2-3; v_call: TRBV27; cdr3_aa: CASSWGGASTDTQYF
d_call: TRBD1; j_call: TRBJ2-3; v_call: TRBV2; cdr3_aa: CASGGQSTDTQYF
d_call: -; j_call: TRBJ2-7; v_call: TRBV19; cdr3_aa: CASSRDRDTHEQYF
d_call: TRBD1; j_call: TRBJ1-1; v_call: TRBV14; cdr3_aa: CASSRDRNTEAFF
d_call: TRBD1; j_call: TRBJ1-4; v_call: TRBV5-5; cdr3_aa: CASSLMAGQYQEKLFF
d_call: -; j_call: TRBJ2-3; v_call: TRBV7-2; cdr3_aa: CASSVLRGGAGETQYF
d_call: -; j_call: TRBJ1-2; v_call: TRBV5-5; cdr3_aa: CASSLVGAQGGYTF
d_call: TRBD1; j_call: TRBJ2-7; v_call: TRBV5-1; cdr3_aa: CASSLGGQGSYEQYF
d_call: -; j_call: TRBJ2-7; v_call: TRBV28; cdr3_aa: CASSFQISGKHEQYF
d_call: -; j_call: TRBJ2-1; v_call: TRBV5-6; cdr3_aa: CASRGSGAQYNEQFF